The source of this T cell receptor (beta chain) is a study of T cells in Graves' hyperthyroidism and ophthalmopathy (dated by TCRdb to about 2019). About the full investigation: Peripheral blood samples were taken at the time of initial diagnosis, prior to any treatment. TCR V-J signatures able to tell the groups apart were searched for in a discovery cohort of more than 90 patients, of whom 43 had Graves' ophthalmopathy and 57 had stable Graves' hyperthyroidism. Prospective prediction of ophthalmopathy was tested in an independent validation cohort of approximately 19 hyperthyroidism patients and 15 to 17 patients who later progressed to ophthalmopathy. The approximately 100 discovery patients were randomly split 7:3 into training and test sets. In addition, the study compared T-cell repertoires in thyroid tissue and in blood from several Graves' hyperthyroidism patients. After sampling, hyperthyroidism patients received methimazole starting at 30 mg daily, and ophthalmopathy patients received high-dose intravenous methylprednisolone. TCR Vbeta CDR3 sequencing of roughly 140 peripheral blood samples (43 ophthalmopathy, about 75 hyperthyroidism and around 17 progressor patients) is reported in the paper.

V and J lose 0 bases and 5 bases, and a span of 11 bases separates them. From the cysteine through the phenylalanine, the CDR3 covers 15 amino acids. Just the 45-base CDR3 DNA is kept, in frame starting at base 1. From a lookup of the germline V gene, CDR1 and CDR2 are MNHNS and SASEGT. Amplification of TCR beta CDR3 regions was carried out from RNA transcripts. For the first round of RT-PCR on the TCR CDR3, the HTBI primer set was used together with the Qiagen OneStep RT-PCR kit. The libraries were constructed in a second round of multiplex PCR and then size-selected and purified. The libraries were sequenced on an Illumina HiSeq2000 using paired-end 100 bp reads. For the original study's pipeline: SOAPnuke was used to process the raw data, throwing out any read that contained adapters or uncalled bases, had a mean Phred below 15, or lacked an exact constant-primer or identifier match. High-quality paired reads were merged with COPE v1.2.5, and unique nucleotide sequences were defined as clonotypes. Clonotypes were aligned to IMGT TRBV, TRBD and TRBJ reference segments using MiTCR v1.1. Only V-J combinations with frequency above 0.0001, covering roughly 99% of repertoires, were analysed. A TCS score was defined as the ratio between F50 (clonal expansion) and ExV (chaos), using BLOSUM62-based TCRdist between CDR3 peptides within each V-J. Welch's t-statistics and random forest reduced fewer than 600 V-J features to roughly 13, which were used in a naive Bayes classifier (R e1071). TCRdb reprocessing: public reads trimmed at Q25 with fastp, clones called with MiXCR, in-frame beta chains kept. A single entry per CDR3 protein holds the most common genes and DNA from its merged rows. These V and J calls derive from TCRdb rather than the authors' analysis. This sample is represented by 350,000 or so distinct CDR3 sequences; 15% to 20% of them were singletons. Of the sample, approximately 49% falls within the top ten clones.

This clonotype was seen a handful of times. Its recognized antigen is unknown. There are no base qualities to consult, and no much larger clone falls within one base. Overall results and qualifications from the work: Sample size was not statistically predetermined, and investigators were not blinded to group allocation. Most expanded thyroid clonotypes (frequency above 0.001) were also found in blood, which suggests that blood repertoires may mirror thyroid immune responses. A 13 V-J signature model separated ophthalmopathy from stable hyperthyroidism, with approximately 86% sensitivity and 81% to 82% specificity in cross-validation and 80%/75% in testing. In validation, progression to ophthalmopathy was predicted by the model with approximately 67% sensitivity and approximately 78% specificity, a median of roughly 6.4 months before onset.

Stable Graves' hyperthyroidism was defined as the absence of progression to ophthalmopathy over 18 months of follow-up. The hyperthyroidism patients were between 18 and 65 years old and newly diagnosed, with a disease duration of less than 2 months. The study excluded patients with uncontrolled infections, other autoimmune diseases, pregnancy or lactation. Diagnoses were established on the basis of clinical symptoms, serum thyroxine and TRAb, thyroid ultrasound, and orbital computed tomography. PBMCs were isolated from about 9.2 ml of fresh peripheral blood by Ficoll-Paque density gradient centrifugation. Trizol reagent was used to extract total RNA, and RNA quality was then checked on an Agilent 2100 Bioanalyzer.

The clonotype originates from a woman in her 50s with Graves' hyperthyroidism. In this chain, TRBV6-1 is recombined with TRBJ1-5; the D gene cannot be resolved reliably. What was sequenced was blood. The CDR3 here reads CASSEARGDDQPQHF. The DNA sequence is TGTGCCAGCAGTGAAGCGCGGGGAGACGATCAGCCCCAGCATTTT.